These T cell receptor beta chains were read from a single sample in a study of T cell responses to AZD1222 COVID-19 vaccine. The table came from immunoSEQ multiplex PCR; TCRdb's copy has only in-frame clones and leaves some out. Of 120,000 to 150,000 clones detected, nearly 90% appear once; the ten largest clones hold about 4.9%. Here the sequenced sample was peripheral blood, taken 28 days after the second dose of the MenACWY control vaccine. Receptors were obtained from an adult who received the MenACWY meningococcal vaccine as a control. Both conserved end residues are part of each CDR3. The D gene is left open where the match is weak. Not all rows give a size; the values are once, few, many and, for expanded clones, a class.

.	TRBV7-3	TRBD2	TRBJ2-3	CASSLRTSGRSDTQYF	TGTGCCAGCAGCTTAAGGACTAGCGGGAGGTCAGATACGCAGTATTTT
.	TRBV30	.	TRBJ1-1	CAWSVRLNTEAFF	TGTGCCTGGAGTGTAAGGCTGAACACTGAAGCTTTCTTT
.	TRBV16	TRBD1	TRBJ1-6	CASSQSVGQGGNSPLHF	TGTGCCAGCAGCCAATCGGTGGGGCAGGGGGGTAATTCACCCCTCCACTTT
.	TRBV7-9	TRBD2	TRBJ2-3	CASSQRLAGGTDTQYF	TGTGCCAGCAGCCAGCGACTAGCGGGAGGGACAGATACGCAGTATTTT
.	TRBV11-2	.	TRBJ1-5	CASSSEGQPQHF	TGTGCCAGCAGCTCCGAAGGCCAGCCCCAGCATTTT
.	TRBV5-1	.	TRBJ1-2	CASSPEGGPYGYTF	TGCGCCAGCAGCCCCGAGGGGGGTCCTTATGGCTACACCTTC
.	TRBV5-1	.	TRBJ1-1	CASSLAGLGNTEAFF	TGCGCCAGCAGCTTGGCGGGCCTGGGGAACACTGAAGCTTTCTTT
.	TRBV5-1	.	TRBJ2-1	CASSLGRSSYNEQFF	TGCGCCAGCAGCTTAGGACGAAGCTCCTACAATGAGCAGTTCTTC
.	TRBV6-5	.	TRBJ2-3	CASSSTDTQYF	TGTGCCAGCAGTTCCACAGATACGCAGTATTTT
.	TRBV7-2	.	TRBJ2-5	CASTLRQETLKETQYF	TGTGCCAGCACCCTCAGACAGGAAACGCTAAAAGAGACCCAGTACTTC
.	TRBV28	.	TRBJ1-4	CASSLYQPGTQKLFF	TGTGCCAGCAGTTTATACCAACCCGGGACCCAAAAACTGTTTTTT
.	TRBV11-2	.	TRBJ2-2	CASSLVVRGTGELFF	TGTGCCAGCAGCTTAGTGGTGCGGGGCACCGGGGAGCTGTTTTTT
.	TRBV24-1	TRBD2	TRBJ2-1	CATSDPTSWDGDEQFF	TGTGCCACCAGTGATCCGACTAGCTGGGATGGGGATGAGCAGTTCTTC
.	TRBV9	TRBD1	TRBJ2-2	CASSQDRGGELFF	TGTGCCAGCAGCCAAGACAGGGGCGGGGAGCTGTTTTTT
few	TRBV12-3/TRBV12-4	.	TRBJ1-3	CASSLRGNTIYF	TGTGCCAGCAGTTTACGGGGGAACACCATATATTTT
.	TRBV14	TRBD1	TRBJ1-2	CASSQVRGHGYTF	TGTGCCAGCAGCCAAGTCAGGGGGCATGGCTACACCTTC
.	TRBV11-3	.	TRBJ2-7	CASSHLATVSYEQYF	TGTGCCAGCAGCCATCTGGCGACGGTGTCCTACGAGCAGTACTTC
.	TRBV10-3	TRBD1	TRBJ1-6	CAISLGGQGNSPLHF	TGTGCCATCAGCCTTGGCGGACAGGGGAATTCACCCCTCCACTTT
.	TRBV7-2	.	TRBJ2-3	CASSQTQDTQYF	TGTGCCAGCAGCCAAACCCAGGATACGCAGTATTTT
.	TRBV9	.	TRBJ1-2	CASSADSNYGYTF	TGTGCCAGCAGCGCTGACTCTAACTATGGCTACACCTTC
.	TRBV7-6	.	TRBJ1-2	CASSLDSYGYTF	TGTGCCAGCAGCTTAGACAGCTATGGCTACACCTTC
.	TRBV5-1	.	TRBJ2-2	CASSLEGNTGELFF	TGCGCCAGCAGCTTGGAGGGGAACACCGGGGAGCTGTTTTTT
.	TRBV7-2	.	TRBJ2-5	CASSSMRGGETQYF	TGTGCCAGCTCCTCGATGAGGGGTGGGGAGACCCAGTACTTC
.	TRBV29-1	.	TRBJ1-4	CSVGDQGRAAEKLFF	TGCAGCGTTGGAGATCAGGGTAGGGCTGCTGAAAAACTGTTTTTT
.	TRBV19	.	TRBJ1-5	CASSMVRSNQPQHF	TGTGCCAGTAGTATGGTGCGGAGCAATCAGCCCCAGCATTTT
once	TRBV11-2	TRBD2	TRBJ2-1	CASNYGTSTYNEQFF	TGTGCCAGCAACTATGGGACTAGCACCTACAATGAGCAGTTCTTC
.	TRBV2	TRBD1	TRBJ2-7	CASRGWDRRTDEQYF	TGTGCCAGCAGGGGGTGGGACAGGCGGACGGACGAGCAGTACTTC
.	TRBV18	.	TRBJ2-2	CASSPPGNTGELFF	TGTGCCAGCTCACCTCCAGGGAACACCGGGGAGCTGTTTTTT
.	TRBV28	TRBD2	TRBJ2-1	CASSSGTSVNEQFF	TGTGCCAGCAGTTCCGGGACTAGTGTCAATGAGCAGTTCTTC
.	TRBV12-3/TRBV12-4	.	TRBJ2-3	CASSSRVYTQYF	TGTGCCAGCAGTTCTAGGGTTTATACGCAGTATTTT
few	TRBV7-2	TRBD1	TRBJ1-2	CASSPRTGGRYGYTF	TGTGCCAGCAGCCCCAGGACAGGGGGCAGATATGGCTACACCTTC
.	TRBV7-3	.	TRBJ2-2	CASSRGGPGTGELFF	TGTGCCAGCAGCCGAGGGGGGCCTGGGACCGGGGAGCTGTTTTTT
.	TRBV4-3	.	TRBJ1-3	CASSQVPPGNTIYF	TGCGCCAGCAGCCAAGTTCCCCCTGGAAACACCATATATTTT
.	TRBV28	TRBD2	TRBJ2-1	CASSLSLAGSRFF	TGTGCCAGCAGTTTGTCCCTAGCGGGGTCTCGGTTCTTC
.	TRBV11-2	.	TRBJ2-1	CASSFKVGIVGEQFF	TGTGCCAGCAGCTTCAAGGTAGGGATAGTCGGTGAGCAGTTCTTC
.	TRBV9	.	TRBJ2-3	CASSVERQTDTQYF	TGTGCCAGCAGCGTAGAGAGGCAGACAGATACGCAGTATTTT
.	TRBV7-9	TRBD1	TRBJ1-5	CASSLALDRGNSNQPQHF	TGTGCCAGCAGCTTAGCGCTTGACAGGGGAAATAGCAATCAGCCCCAGCATTTT
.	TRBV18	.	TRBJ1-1	CASSPLREEAFF	TGTGCCAGCTCACCTTTGAGGGAGGAAGCTTTCTTT
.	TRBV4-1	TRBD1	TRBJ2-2	CASSVQGADTGELFF	TGCGCCAGCAGCGTGCAGGGGGCTGACACCGGGGAGCTGTTTTTT
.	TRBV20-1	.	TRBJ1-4	CSARNGEKLFF	TGCAGTGCTAGAAACGGGGAAAAACTGTTTTTT
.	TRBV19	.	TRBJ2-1	CASSIRAGNVGSYNEQFF	TGTGCCAGTAGTATAAGGGCAGGGAATGTGGGGTCCTACAATGAGCAGTTCTTC
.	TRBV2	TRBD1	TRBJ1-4	CASSAGGKLFF	TGTGCCAGCAGTGCAGGGGGGAAACTGTTTTTT
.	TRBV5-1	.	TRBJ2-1	CASRDGGGDSYNEQFF	TGCGCCAGCAGGGACGGGGGAGGAGACTCCTACAATGAGCAGTTCTTC
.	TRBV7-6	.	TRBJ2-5	CASSRARSGVETQYF	TGTGCCAGCAGTCGTGCGAGGAGTGGGGTTGAGACCCAGTACTTC
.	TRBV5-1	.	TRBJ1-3	CASSFESSGNTIYF	TGCGCCAGCAGCTTCGAAAGCTCTGGAAACACCATATATTTT
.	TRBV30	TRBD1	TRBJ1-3	CAWSRLKDRGGNTIYF	TGTGCCTGGAGTAGACTCAAGGACAGGGGCGGAAACACCATATATTTT
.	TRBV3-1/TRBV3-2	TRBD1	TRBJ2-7	CASSQQTGAEQYF	TGTGCCAGCAGCCAGCAGACAGGGGCCGAGCAGTACTTC
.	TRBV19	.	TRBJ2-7	CASSIDLRTGGRPYSYEQYF	TGTGCCAGTAGTATAGATCTAAGGACGGGTGGACGACCATACTCCTACGAGCAGTACTTC
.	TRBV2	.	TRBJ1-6	CASRQGLVNSPLHF	TGTGCCAGCAGGCAGGGGTTGGTTAATTCACCCCTCCACTTT
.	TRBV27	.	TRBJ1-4	CASSGATPKLFF	TGTGCCAGCAGTGGAGCAACACCAAAACTGTTTTTT
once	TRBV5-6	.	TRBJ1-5	CASSLGFQPQHF	TGTGCCAGCAGCTTAGGGTTCCAGCCCCAGCATTTT